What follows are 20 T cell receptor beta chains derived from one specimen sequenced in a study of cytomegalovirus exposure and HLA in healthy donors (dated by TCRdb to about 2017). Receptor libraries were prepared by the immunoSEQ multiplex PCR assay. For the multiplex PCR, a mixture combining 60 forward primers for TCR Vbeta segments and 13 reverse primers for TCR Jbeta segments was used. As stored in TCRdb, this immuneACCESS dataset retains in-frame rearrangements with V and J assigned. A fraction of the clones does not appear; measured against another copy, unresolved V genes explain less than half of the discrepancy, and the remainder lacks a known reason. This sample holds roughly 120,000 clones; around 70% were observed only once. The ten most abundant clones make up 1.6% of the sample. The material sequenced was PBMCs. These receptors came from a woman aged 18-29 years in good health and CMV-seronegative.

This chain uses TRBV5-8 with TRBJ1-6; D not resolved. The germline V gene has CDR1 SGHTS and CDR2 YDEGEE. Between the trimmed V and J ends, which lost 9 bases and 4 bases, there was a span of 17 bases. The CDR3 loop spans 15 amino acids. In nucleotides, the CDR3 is TGTGCCACCTTTACGGGGAGTTCTTATAATTCACCCCTCCACTTT. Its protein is CATFTGSSYNSPLHF.

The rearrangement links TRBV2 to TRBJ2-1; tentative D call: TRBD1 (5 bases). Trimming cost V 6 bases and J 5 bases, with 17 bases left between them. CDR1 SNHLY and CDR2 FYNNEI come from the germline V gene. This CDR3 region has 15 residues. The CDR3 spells CASRQIWMGHNEQFF. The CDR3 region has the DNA TGTGCCAGCAGGCAAATATGGATGGGGCACAATGAGCAGTTCTTC. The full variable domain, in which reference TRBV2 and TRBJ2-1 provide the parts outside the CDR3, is EPEVTQTPSHQVTQMGQEVILRCVPISNHLYFYWYRQILGQKVEFLVSFYNNEISEKSEIFDDQFSVERPDGSNFTLKIRSTKLEDSAMYFCASRQIWMGHNEQFFGPGTRLTVL.

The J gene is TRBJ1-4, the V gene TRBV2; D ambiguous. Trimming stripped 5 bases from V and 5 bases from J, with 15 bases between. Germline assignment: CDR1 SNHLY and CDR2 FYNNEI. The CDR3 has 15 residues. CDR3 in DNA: TGTGCCAGCAGTTACGAGGGAAACTGGAATGAAAAACTGTTTTTT. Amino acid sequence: CASSYEGNWNEKLFF.

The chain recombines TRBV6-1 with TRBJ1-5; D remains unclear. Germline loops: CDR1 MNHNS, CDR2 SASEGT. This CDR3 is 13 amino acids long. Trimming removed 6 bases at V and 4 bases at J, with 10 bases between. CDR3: CASSREPNQPQHF. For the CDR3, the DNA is TGTGCCAGCAGCCGGGAGCCTAATCAGCCCCAGCATTTT.

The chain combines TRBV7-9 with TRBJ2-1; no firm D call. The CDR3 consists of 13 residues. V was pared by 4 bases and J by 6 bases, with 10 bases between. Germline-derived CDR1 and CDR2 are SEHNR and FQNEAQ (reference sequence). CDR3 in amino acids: CASSSRSVNEQFF. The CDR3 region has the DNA TGTGCCAGCAGCTCCCGTAGTGTCAATGAGCAGTTCTTC.

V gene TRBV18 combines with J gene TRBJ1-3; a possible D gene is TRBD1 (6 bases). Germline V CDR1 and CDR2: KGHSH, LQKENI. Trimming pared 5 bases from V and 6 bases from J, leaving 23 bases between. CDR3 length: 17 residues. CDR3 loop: CASSEFTGGQIENTIYF. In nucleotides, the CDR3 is TGTGCCAGCTCAGAATTTACAGGCGGACAGATTGAAAACACCATATATTTT.

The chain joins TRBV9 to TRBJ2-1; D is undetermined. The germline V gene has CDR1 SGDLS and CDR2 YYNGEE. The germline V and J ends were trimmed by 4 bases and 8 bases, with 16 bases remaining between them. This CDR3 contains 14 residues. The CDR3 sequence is CASSPRQRQDEQFF. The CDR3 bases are TGTGCCAGCAGCCCCCGGCAGAGACAAGATGAGCAGTTCTTC.

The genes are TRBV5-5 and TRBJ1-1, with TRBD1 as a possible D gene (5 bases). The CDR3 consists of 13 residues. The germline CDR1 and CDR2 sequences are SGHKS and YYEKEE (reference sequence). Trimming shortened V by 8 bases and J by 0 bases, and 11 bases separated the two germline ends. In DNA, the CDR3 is TGTGCCAGTTTGATAGGGGTGAACACTGAAGCTTTCTTT. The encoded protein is CASLIGVNTEAFF.

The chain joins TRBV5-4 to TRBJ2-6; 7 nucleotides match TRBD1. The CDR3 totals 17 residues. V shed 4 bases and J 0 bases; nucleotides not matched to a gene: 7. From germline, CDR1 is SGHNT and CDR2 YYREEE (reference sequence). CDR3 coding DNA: TGTGCCAGCAGCGGGGGACAGTCAAGCTCTGGGGCCAACGTCCTGACTTTC. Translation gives CASSGGQSSSGANVLTF.

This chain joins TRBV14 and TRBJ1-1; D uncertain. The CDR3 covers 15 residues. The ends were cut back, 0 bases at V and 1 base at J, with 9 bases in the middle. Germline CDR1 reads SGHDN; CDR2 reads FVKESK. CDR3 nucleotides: TGTGCCAGCAGCCAAGATACTCCGAGGAACACTGAAGCTTTCTTT. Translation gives CASSQDTPRNTEAFF. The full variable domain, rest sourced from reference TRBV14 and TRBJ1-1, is EAGVTQFPSHSVIEKGQTVTLRCDPISGHDNLYWYRRVMGKEIKFLLHFVKESKQDESGMPNNRFLAERTGGTYSTLKVQPAELEDSGVYFCASSQDTPRNTEAFFGQGTRLTVV.

CDR3 region: CASSQGTGGGETQYF. CDR3 DNA sequence: TGCGCCAGCAGCCAGGGGACAGGCGGGGGAGAGACCCAGTACTTC. This sequence joins TRBV4-1 and TRBJ2-5; D possibly corresponds to TRBD1 (8 bases). The germline V and J ends were trimmed by 3 bases and 4 bases, with 15 bases remaining between them. CDR1 is MGHRA and CDR2 is YSYEKL in the germline V gene. The CDR3 totals 15 residues.

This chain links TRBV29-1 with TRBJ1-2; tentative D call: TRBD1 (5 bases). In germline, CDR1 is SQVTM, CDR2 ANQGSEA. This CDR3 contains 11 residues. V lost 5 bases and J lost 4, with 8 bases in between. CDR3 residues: CSVSGPYGYTF. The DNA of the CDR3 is TGCAGCGTTTCAGGGCCCTATGGCTACACCTTC.

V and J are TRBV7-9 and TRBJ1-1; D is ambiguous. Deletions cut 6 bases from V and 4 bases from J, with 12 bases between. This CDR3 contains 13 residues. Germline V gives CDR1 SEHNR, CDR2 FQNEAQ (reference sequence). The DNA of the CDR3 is TGTGCCAGCAGTCGTAGCGGAGGCACTGAAGCTTTCTTT. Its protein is CASSRSGGTEAFF.

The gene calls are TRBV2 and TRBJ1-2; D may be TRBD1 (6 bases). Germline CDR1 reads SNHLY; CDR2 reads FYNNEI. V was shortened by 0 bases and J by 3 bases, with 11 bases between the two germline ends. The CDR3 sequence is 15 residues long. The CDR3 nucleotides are TGTGCCAGCAGTGAAGCGTCTAGGACAGACTATGGCTACACCTTC. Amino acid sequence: CASSEASRTDYGYTF.

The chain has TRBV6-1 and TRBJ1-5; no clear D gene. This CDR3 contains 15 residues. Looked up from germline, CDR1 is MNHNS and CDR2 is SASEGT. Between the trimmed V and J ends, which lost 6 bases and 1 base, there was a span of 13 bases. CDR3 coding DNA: TGTGCCAGCAGGTCGGACGGAGGGAGCAATCAGCCCCAGCATTTT. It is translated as CASRSDGGSNQPQHF.

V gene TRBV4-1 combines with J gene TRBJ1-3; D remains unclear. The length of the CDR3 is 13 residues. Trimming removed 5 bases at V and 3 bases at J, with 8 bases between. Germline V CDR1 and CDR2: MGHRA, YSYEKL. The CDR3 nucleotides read TGCGCCAGCAGCGAGAATAGTGGAAACACCATATATTTT. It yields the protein CASSENSGNTIYF.

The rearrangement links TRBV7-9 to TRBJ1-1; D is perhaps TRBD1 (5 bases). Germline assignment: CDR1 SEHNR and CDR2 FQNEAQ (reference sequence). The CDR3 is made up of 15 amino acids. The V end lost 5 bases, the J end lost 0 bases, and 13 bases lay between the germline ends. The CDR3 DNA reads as TGTGCCAGCAGCCAACGGCGGGACTTGAACACTGAAGCTTTCTTT. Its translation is CASSQRRDLNTEAFF.

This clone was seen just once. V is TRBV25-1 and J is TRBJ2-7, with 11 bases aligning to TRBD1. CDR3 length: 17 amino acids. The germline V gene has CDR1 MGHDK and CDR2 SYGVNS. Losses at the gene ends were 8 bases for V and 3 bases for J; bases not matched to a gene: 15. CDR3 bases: TGTGCCAGCTCGCCCGTCCGCGGGACAGGGGGGGTCTACGAGCAGTACTTC. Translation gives CASSPVRGTGGVYEQYF.

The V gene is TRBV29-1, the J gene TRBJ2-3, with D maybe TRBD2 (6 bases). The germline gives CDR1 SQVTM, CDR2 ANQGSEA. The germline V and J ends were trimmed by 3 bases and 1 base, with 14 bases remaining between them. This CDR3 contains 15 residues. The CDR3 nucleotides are TGCAGCGTTGAGAACCGGAGGGGAGGCACAGATACGCAGTATTTT. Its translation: CSVENRRGGTDTQYF.

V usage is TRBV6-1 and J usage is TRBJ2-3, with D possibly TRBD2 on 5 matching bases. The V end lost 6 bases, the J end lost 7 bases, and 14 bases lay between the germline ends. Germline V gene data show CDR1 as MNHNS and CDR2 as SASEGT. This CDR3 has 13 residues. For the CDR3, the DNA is TGTGCCAGCAGCGGGATTTTCCCCAATACGCAGTATTTT. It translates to CASSGIFPNTQYF.